A selection of T cell receptor beta chains follows, all from one sample in a study of CD8+ T cells in alopecia areata. Measured with immunoSEQ multiplex PCR; TCRdb has only the in-frame clones, and not every one. This table holds about 42,000 clones, roughly 65% found once. The input for sequencing was CD8+ T cells sorted from blood, taken at week 4, from a patient treated with tofacitinib. The receptors derive from a human donor with alopecia areata. Each CDR3 is given with its conserved first and last residue. D genes are given only for firm matches. The size entry is marked missing in some rows and otherwise reads once, few, many or a size class.

v_call	j_call	clone_size	d_call	cdr3_aa	cdr3_nt
TRBV2	TRBJ2-6	few	-	CANIGDRISGANVLTF	TGTGCCAACATAGGGGACCGAATCTCTGGGGCCAACGTCCTGACTTTC
TRBV14	TRBJ1-1	-	-	CASSQEYRDTEAFF	TGTGCCAGCAGCCAAGAATACAGGGACACTGAAGCTTTCTTT
TRBV6-5	TRBJ2-5	-	-	CASNGRGPQETQYF	TGTGCCAGCAACGGGCGGGGCCCCCAAGAGACCCAGTACTTC
TRBV29-1	TRBJ2-2	-	-	CSVGRTSYTGELFF	TGCAGCGTTGGCCGCACGTCTTACACCGGGGAGCTGTTTTTT
TRBV29-1	TRBJ2-7	once	-	CSAVISYEQYF	TGCAGCGCCGTCATATCCTACGAGCAGTACTTC
TRBV29-1	TRBJ1-2	-	-	CSVEDERGAIFGYTF	TGCAGCGTTGAAGATGAGCGGGGGGCTATCTTTGGCTACACCTTC
TRBV5-6	TRBJ2-7	few	-	CASSLGHPSYEQYF	TGTGCCAGCAGCTTGGGACACCCTTCCTACGAGCAGTACTTC
TRBV14	TRBJ2-2	few	-	CASSQLGRELFF	TGTGCCAGCAGCCAGTTGGGCAGGGAGCTGTTTTTT
TRBV29-1	TRBJ1-2	-	TRBD1	CSVDDRETNYGYTF	TGCAGCGTTGACGACAGGGAAACTAACTATGGCTACACCTTC
TRBV7-7	TRBJ2-1	-	-	CASSPLASSYNEQFF	TGTGCCAGCAGTCCTCTCGCCTCCTCCTACAATGAGCAGTTCTTC
TRBV29-1	TRBJ2-3	-	-	CSALSAENSQYF	TGCAGCGCCCTTTCGGCAGAAAATTCGCAGTATTTT
TRBV14	TRBJ2-2	few	TRBD2	CASSQEFGGVNTGELFF	TGTGCCAGCAGCCAAGAATTCGGGGGGGTTAACACCGGGGAGCTGTTTTTT
TRBV7-3	TRBJ2-2	-	-	CASSPPTGELFF	TGTGCCAGCAGCCCGCCTACCGGGGAGCTGTTTTTT
TRBV7-8	TRBJ1-5	few	-	CASSLGDQPQHF	TGTGCCAGCAGCTTAGGGGATCAGCCCCAGCATTTT
TRBV29-1	TRBJ1-1	-	-	CSAGTNTEAFF	TGCAGCGCCGGGACAAACACTGAAGCTTTCTTT
TRBV5-1	TRBJ2-2	few	-	CASSLIQSTGELFF	TGCGCCAGCAGCTTGATACAATCCACCGGGGAGCTGTTTTTT
TRBV6-5	TRBJ1-1	-	TRBD1	CASSYVTGKNTEAFF	TGTGCCAGCAGTTACGTGACAGGGAAGAACACTGAAGCTTTCTTT
TRBV25-1	TRBJ1-6	-	-	CASSAVGADNSPLHF	TGTGCCAGCAGTGCGGTCGGGGCCGATAATTCACCCCTCCACTTT
TRBV7-9	TRBJ1-5	-	-	CASSLQGEGNQPQHF	TGTGCCAGCAGCTTACAGGGAGAGGGGAATCAGCCCCAGCATTTT
TRBV19	TRBJ2-7	-	-	CASSRDRDEQYF	TGTGCCAGTAGTAGAGACAGAGACGAGCAGTACTTC
TRBV2	TRBJ2-3	-	TRBD2	CASSSGLVTHF	TGTGCCAGCAGTTCGGGACTAGTAACGCATTTT
TRBV2	TRBJ2-6	-	TRBD1	CAKGQGGGANVLTF	TGTGCCAAAGGACAGGGCGGCGGGGCCAACGTCCTGACTTTC
TRBV7-9	TRBJ2-3	-	-	CASSFRSPGTDTQYF	TGTGCCAGCAGCTTCCGGTCCCCCGGCACAGATACGCAGTATTTT
TRBV5-1	TRBJ1-2	-	-	CASSLDRDGYTF	TGCGCCAGCAGCTTGGACAGGGATGGCTACACCTTC
TRBV5-6	TRBJ2-7	-	TRBD1	CASSSPGGEQYF	TGTGCCAGCAGCTCTCCAGGGGGCGAGCAGTACTTC
TRBV6-6	TRBJ1-6	few	-	CASKGTLNSPLHF	TGTGCCAGCAAGGGGACTTTGAATTCACCCCTCCACTTT
TRBV4-1	TRBJ2-7	-	-	CASSQDFGPYEQYF	TGCGCCAGCAGCCAAGATTTTGGGCCTTACGAGCAGTACTTC
TRBV4-3	TRBJ1-4	-	TRBD1	CASTPSGTGGGREKLFF	TGCGCCAGCACCCCATCCGGGACAGGGGGCGGGCGGGAAAAACTGTTTTTT
TRBV14	TRBJ2-1	-	-	CASSQEVGVAEQFF	TGTGCCAGCAGCCAAGAGGTCGGGGTCGCTGAGCAGTTCTTC
TRBV4-3	TRBJ2-7	once	-	CASSQNWGGVDEQYF	TGCGCCAGCAGCCAGAACTGGGGGGGCGTCGACGAGCAGTACTTC
TRBV11-2	TRBJ2-5	-	-	CASTPSWGAETQYF	TGTGCCAGCACCCCTTCCTGGGGGGCGGAGACCCAGTACTTC
TRBV4-3	TRBJ2-5	-	-	CASSQALWETQYF	TGCGCCAGCAGCCAAGCGTTATGGGAGACCCAGTACTTC
TRBV29-1	TRBJ1-2	-	-	CSVETGDYGYTF	TGCAGCGTCGAGACAGGCGACTATGGCTACACCTTC
TRBV29-1	TRBJ1-2	-	TRBD1	CSVAWDEDRGDGYTF	TGCAGCGTTGCGTGGGATGAGGACAGGGGAGATGGCTACACCTTC
TRBV29-1	TRBJ2-1	-	TRBD2	CSVEGRDYYNEQFF	TGCAGCGTTGAGGGTAGGGACTATTACAATGAGCAGTTCTTC
TRBV29-1	TRBJ1-2	-	-	CSARGESKGYTF	TGCAGCGCCCGGGGGGAATCAAAGGGCTACACCTTC
TRBV11-2	TRBJ1-1	-	TRBD1	CASSLGYPGQGVGTEAFF	TGTGCCAGCAGCTTAGGTTATCCGGGACAGGGGGTCGGCACTGAAGCTTTCTTT
TRBV5-1	TRBJ1-2	-	-	CASSLAGRPRDYTF	TGCGCCAGCAGCTTGGCCGGGCGGCCGAGAGACTACACCTTC
TRBV4-3	TRBJ2-4	-	TRBD1	CASRQTGGTSNIQYF	TGCGCCAGCAGACAGACAGGGGGAACTTCAAACATTCAGTACTTC
TRBV4-1	TRBJ1-4	-	-	CASSQVDGNEKLFF	TGCGCCAGCAGCCAAGTTGACGGAAATGAAAAACTGTTTTTT
TRBV7-6	TRBJ2-3	-	-	CASSLGSQRVTDTQYF	TGTGCCAGCAGCTTAGGCTCACAAAGGGTCACAGATACGCAGTATTTT
TRBV4-3	TRBJ1-2	-	-	CASSQDMGGDYGYTF	TGCGCCAGCAGCCAAGATATGGGGGGGGACTATGGCTACACCTTC
TRBV4-3	TRBJ1-2	-	-	CASSQDHIGTGSPYGYTF	TGCGCCAGCAGCCAAGATCACATAGGAACAGGTAGCCCTTATGGCTACACCTTC
TRBV30	TRBJ2-1	-	-	CAWSVGSGDEQFF	TGTGCCTGGAGTGTGGGCAGCGGAGATGAGCAGTTCTTC
TRBV6-4	TRBJ2-1	-	-	CASSGGGTRLCSYNEQFF	TGTGCCAGTAGTGGGGGCGGTACCCGCCTTTGCTCCTACAATGAGCAGTTCTTC
TRBV4-3	TRBJ2-1	-	-	CASSQSRGNEQFF	TGCGCCAGCAGCCAATCCAGAGGCAATGAGCAGTTCTTC
TRBV27	TRBJ1-1	-	-	CASSLAGQNTEAFF	TGTGCCAGCAGTTTAGCGGGACAGAACACTGAAGCTTTCTTT